This T cell receptor beta chain comes out of a study of beta chain features in type 1 diabetes. The CDR3 loop spans 13 amino acids. The trim removed 5 bases at V and 5 bases at J, leaving 4 bases unmatched. CDR1 is SGHTA and CDR2 is FQGTGA in the germline V gene. Study-wide points: The naive, central memory and Treg TCRB repertoires looked more alike in patients than they did in healthy donors. VDJ junctions in type 1 diabetes patients carried more deletions and fewer insertions. The study found moderately but significantly shorter TCRB CDR3s in all four CD4+ subsets of Type 1 diabetes patients.

A note on this clone: Antigen specificity is unknown.

Expressed TCRB transcripts were sequenced because the entire RNA isolate underwent reverse transcription. Produced via immunoSEQ multiplex PCR; TCRdb's table is partial and in-frame only. The sample has about 230,000 clones; about 9.3% are singletons. The sequencing input was naive CD4+ T cells from blood. The chain recombines TRBV7-3 with TRBJ1-1; 8 positions match TRBD1. This clonotype was obtained from a woman between 18 and 29 years old in good health. In nucleotides, the CDR3 is TGTGCCAGCAGCAACAGGGGGGAAACTGAAGCTTTCTTT. The encoded protein is CASSNRGETEAFF.